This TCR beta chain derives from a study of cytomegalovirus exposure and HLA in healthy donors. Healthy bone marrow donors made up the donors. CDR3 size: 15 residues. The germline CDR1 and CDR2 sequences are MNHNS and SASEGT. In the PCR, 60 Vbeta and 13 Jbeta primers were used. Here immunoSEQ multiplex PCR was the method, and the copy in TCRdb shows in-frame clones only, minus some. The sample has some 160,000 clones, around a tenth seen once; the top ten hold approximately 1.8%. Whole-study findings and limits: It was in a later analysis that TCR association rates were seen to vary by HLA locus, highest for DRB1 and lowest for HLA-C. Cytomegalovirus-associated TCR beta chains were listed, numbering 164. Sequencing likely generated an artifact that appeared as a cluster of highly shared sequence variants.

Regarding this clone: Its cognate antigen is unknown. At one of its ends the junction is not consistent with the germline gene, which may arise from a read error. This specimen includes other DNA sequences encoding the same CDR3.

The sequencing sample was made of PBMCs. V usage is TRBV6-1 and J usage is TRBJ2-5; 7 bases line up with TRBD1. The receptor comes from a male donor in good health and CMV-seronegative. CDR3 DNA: TGTGCTAGCAGTCAAGTGAGGACAGGAGGAGAGACCCAGTACTTC. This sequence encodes CASSQVRTGGETQYF.